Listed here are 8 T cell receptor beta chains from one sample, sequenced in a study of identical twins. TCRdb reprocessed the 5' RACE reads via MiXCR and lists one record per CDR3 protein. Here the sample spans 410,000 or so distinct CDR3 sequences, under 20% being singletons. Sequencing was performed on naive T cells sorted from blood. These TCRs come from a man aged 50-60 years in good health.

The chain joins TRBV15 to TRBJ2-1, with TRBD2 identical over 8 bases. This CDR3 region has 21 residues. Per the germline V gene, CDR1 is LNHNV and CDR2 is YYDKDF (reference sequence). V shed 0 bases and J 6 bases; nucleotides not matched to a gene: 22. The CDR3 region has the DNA TGTGCCACCAGCAGAGATCTAGCGGGCCCCATGCGGGGAACCCAGGGCAATGAGCAGTTCTTC. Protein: CATSRDLAGPMRGTQGNEQFF.

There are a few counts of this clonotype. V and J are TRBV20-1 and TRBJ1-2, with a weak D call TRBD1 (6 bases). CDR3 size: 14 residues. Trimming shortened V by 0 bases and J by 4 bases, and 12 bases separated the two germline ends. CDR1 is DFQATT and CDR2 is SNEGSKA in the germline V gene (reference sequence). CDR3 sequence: CSARDRQGFYGYTF. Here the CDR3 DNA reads TGCAGTGCTAGAGATCGTCAGGGGTTCTATGGCTACACCTTC.

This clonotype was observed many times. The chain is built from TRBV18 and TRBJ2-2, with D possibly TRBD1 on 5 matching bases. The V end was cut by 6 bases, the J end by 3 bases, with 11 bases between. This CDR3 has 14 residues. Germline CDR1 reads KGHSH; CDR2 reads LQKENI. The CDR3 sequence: CASSLQDYTGELFF. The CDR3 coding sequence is TGTGCCAGCTCGCTACAGGATTACACCGGGGAGCTGTTTTTT.

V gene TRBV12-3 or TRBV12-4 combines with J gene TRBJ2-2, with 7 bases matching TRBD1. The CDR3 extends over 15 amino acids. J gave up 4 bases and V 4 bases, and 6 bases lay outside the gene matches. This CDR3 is CASSSGQVPTGELFF. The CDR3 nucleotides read TGTGCCAGCAGTTCCGGACAGGTGCCCACCGGGGAGCTGTTTTTT.

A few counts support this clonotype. DNA for the CDR3: TGCAGTGCTAGAGCAGGGTACGATACGGAGACCCAGTACTTC. As protein: CSARAGYDTETQYF. This chain joins TRBV20-1 and TRBJ2-5; D might be TRBD1 (5 bases). Germline lookup yields CDR1 DFQATT and CDR2 SNEGSKA (reference sequence). Trimming cost V 1 base and J 5 bases, with 14 bases left between them. The CDR3 covers 14 residues.

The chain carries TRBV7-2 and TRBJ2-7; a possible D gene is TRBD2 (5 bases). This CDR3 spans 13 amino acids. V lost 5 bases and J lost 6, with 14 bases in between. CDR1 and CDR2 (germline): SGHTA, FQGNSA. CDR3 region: CASSTGLASEQYF. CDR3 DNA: TGTGCCAGCAGCACCGGGCTAGCATCCGAGCAGTACTTC.

CDR3 loop: CSAKGGLNIQYF. The CDR3 DNA sequence: TGCAGTGCTAAAGGGGGACTGAACATTCAGTACTTC. V usage is TRBV20-1 and J usage is TRBJ2-4, with D perhaps TRBD1 or TRBD2 (6 bases each). Germline V lookup: CDR1 DFQATT, CDR2 SNEGSKA (reference sequence). Trimming removed 4 bases from V and 7 bases from J, with 11 bases in between. The CDR3 is 12 amino acids.

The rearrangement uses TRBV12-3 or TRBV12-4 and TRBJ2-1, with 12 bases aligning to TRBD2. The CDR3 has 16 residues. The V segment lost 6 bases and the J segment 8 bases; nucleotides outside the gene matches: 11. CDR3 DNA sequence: TGTGCCAGCAGCTTTACAACTAGCGGGGGGAGCGATGAGCAGTTCTTC. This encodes CASSFTTSGGSDEQFF.